Presented here are 15 T cell receptor beta chains from one specimen sequenced in a study of regulatory T cells in long-lasting Graves disease (dated by TCRdb to the early 2020s). The time point label corresponds to: newly diagnosed GD, antithyroid drugs for less than 3 months. RNA was extracted from PBMCs in TRIzol for both TCR sequencing and RNA sequencing. Library prep was done by multiplex PCR. TCRdb names Illumina HiSeq 4000 as the instrument used. CDR3 regions were amplified by Arm-PCR with iRepertoire HTBI primers to construct TCR beta libraries. TCRdb handled the public reads itself, with Q25 trimming in fastp and clone calling in MiXCR, and kept productive beta chains. Merged by CDR3 protein, the rows form single entries marked with the most common genes and DNA. The sample table holds about 540,000 distinct CDR3 sequences, of which roughly 13% were seen once. The ten largest clones add up to roughly 10% of the sample.

The sample also formed part of further work on T cells in Graves' hyperthyroidism and ophthalmopathy.

The material sequenced was peripheral blood mononuclear cells (PBMCs), taken at new diagnosis, from a patient treated with antithyroid drugs. These receptors all come from a young man with Graves disease. Donor details come from another sample of the same person, matched by shared clones.

This clonotype was detected ten times or more. The chain combines TRBV6-1 with TRBJ2-5; no clear D. Germline V gene lookup returns CDR1 MNHNS and CDR2 SASEGT. Trimming took off 7 bases at V and 2 bases at J, with 11 bases between the two ends. The CDR3 runs 13 residues. The CDR3 nucleotides read TGTGCCAGCAACTGGATAAGACAAGAGACCCAGTACTTC. This gives the protein CASNWIRQETQYF.

V usage is TRBV2 and J usage is TRBJ2-3; TRBD2 matches 9 bases. With V trimmed by 8 bases and J by 5 bases, 8 bases remained unmatched. The CDR3 is made up of 14 amino acids. Germline V gene sequence: CDR1 SNHLY, CDR2 FYNNEI. Written as DNA, the CDR3 is TGTGCCAGCGAGCGGGAGGCCCGTAAAGATACGCAGTATTTT. Amino acids: CASEREARKDTQYF. The full variable domain, with the rest looked up from reference TRBV2 and TRBJ2-3, is EPEVTQTPSHQVTQMGQEVILRCVPISNHLYFYWYRQILGQKVEFLVSFYNNEISEKSEIFDDQFSVERPDGSNFTLKIRSTKLEDSAMYFCASEREARKDTQYFGPGTRLTVL.

Ten or more counts support this clonotype. The chain carries TRBV2 and TRBJ2-5, with 9 bases lining up with TRBD1. The CDR3 extends over 13 amino acids. Germline assignment: CDR1 SNHLY and CDR2 FYNNEI. With V trimmed by 5 bases and J by 4 bases, 2 bases remained unmatched. Here the CDR3 DNA reads TGTGCCAGCAGTCAGGACAGGGGAGAGACCCAGTACTTC. It specifies CASSQDRGETQYF.

This clonotype has more than one count but fewer than ten. This chain connects TRBV9 to TRBJ1-1, with D hard to call. The length of the CDR3 is 13 residues. V was pared by 3 bases and J by 1 base, with 7 bases between. The germline CDR1 and CDR2 sequences are SGDLS and YYNGEE. CDR3 nucleotides: TGTGCCAGCAGCGCGGCGGGGAACACTGAAGCTTTCTTT. It is translated as CASSAAGNTEAFF.

This clonotype was seen only once. The chain combines TRBV20-1 with TRBJ1-2; maybe TRBD1 (5 bases). CDR3 size: 13 residues. Germline CDR1 is DFQATT and CDR2 is SNEGSKA (reference sequence). Trimming cost V 6 bases and J 4 bases, with 15 bases left between them. CDR3 region: CSAELQGGYGYTF. CDR3 nucleotide sequence: TGCAGTGCGGAACTCCAGGGTGGCTATGGCTACACCTTC.

This clonotype was detected a few times. This rearrangement joins TRBV20-1 to TRBJ1-1; TRBD1 matches 8 bases. Germline-derived CDR1 and CDR2 are DFQATT and SNEGSKA (reference sequence). Losses at the gene ends were 6 bases for V and 1 base for J; bases not matched to a gene: 10. This CDR3 is 15 amino acids long. The DNA of the CDR3 is TGCAGTGCGCCGAGACAGGGGTGGAGGAACACTGAAGCTTTCTTT. Its protein product is CSAPRQGWRNTEAFF.

This clonotype occurred many times. The V and J genes are TRBV7-3 and TRBJ2-7; 7 bases line up with TRBD2. Germline-derived CDR1 and CDR2 are SGHTA and FQGTGA. J lost 2 bases, V lost 1 base, and 8 bases had no gene match. The CDR3 runs to 16 residues. The CDR3 sequence: CASSLRPSGNPYEQYF. For the CDR3, the DNA is TGTGCCAGCAGCTTAAGACCTAGCGGAAACCCCTACGAGCAGTACTTC.

The chain is built from TRBV5-1 and TRBJ2-1; 9 nucleotides agree with TRBD1. Germline V lookup: CDR1 SGHRS, CDR2 YFSETQ. The trim removed 3 bases at V and 7 bases at J, leaving 8 bases unmatched. The CDR3 runs to 15 residues. The CDR3 DNA is TGCGCCAGCAGCTCCGGGACAGGGATTTTGAATGAGCAGTTCTTC. Amino acid sequence: CASSSGTGILNEQFF.

This sequence joins TRBV5-1 and TRBJ2-5; 10 nucleotides align to TRBD1. J gave up 4 bases and V 4 bases, and 4 bases lay outside the gene matches. The CDR3 is 14 residues long. From germline, CDR1 is SGHRS and CDR2 YFSETQ. The CDR3 region has the DNA TGCGCCAGCAGCCCGGACAGGGGGTCAGAGACCCAGTACTTC. As protein: CASSPDRGSETQYF. The full variable domain, rest sourced from reference TRBV5-1 and TRBJ2-5, is KAGVTQTPRYLIKTRGQQVTLSCSPISGHRSVSWYQQTPGQGLQFLFEYFSETQRNKGNFPGRFSGRQFSNSRSEMNVSTLELGDSALYLCASSPDRGSETQYFGPGTRLLVL.

This clonotype occurred many times. J is TRBJ1-5 and V is TRBV30; D perhaps matches TRBD1 (6 bases). Germline CDR1 GTSNPN, CDR2 SVGIG (reference sequence). The CDR3 is made up of 14 amino acids. V was clipped by 0 bases and J by 3 bases, with 9 bases between them. This chain's CDR3 is CAWSVAGDNQPQHF. In DNA form, the CDR3 reads TGTGCCTGGAGTGTAGCAGGGGACAATCAGCCCCAGCATTTT. The whole variable domain, remainder taken from reference TRBV30 and TRBJ1-5, is SQTIHQWPATLVQPVGSPLSLECTVEGTSNPNLYWYRQAAGRGLQLLFYSVGIGQISSEVPQNLSASRPQDRQFILSSKKLLLSDSGFYLCAWSVAGDNQPQHFGDGTRLSIL.

This clonotype was detected ten times or more. The CDR3 here is CASSEGTDEQFF. CDR3 DNA: TGTGCCAGCAGTGAAGGGACGGATGAGCAGTTCTTC. V is TRBV2 and J is TRBJ2-1; D is unresolved. The CDR3 loop spans 12 amino acids. V was trimmed by 1 base and J by 8 bases, leaving 6 bases between them. The V gene's germline CDR1 is SNHLY and CDR2 FYNNEI.

This clonotype has more than one count but fewer than ten. The chain employs TRBV20-1 and TRBJ2-1; D is perhaps TRBD1 (6 bases). The CDR3 is made up of 16 amino acids. The ends were cut back, 1 base at V and 0 bases at J, with 13 bases in the middle. CDR1 and CDR2 from the germline V gene are DFQATT and SNEGSKA (reference sequence). In nucleotides, the CDR3 is TGCAGTGCTAGAGCCCCGGGACACCACTCCTACAATGAGCAGTTCTTC. It codes for CSARAPGHHSYNEQFF.

This clonotype was observed many times. The chain recombines TRBV20-1 with TRBJ1-6; no clear D gene. The CDR3 is 12 residues long. Trimming left V 1 base short and J 11 bases short, with 9 bases between. Germline assignment: CDR1 DFQATT and CDR2 SNEGSKA (reference sequence). The CDR3 here is CSARGEGAPLHF. The CDR3 DNA follows: TGCAGTGCTAGAGGCGAGGGAGCACCCCTCCACTTT.

This clonotype was found many times. The gene calls are TRBV18 and TRBJ1-2, with 7 positions matching TRBD1. The J segment lost 1 base and the V segment lost 6 bases, leaving 11 bases of the junction unmatched. Germline CDR1 KGHSH, CDR2 LQKENI. The CDR3 has 16 amino acids. CDR3 residues: CASSRAGQRNNYGYTF. Written as DNA, the CDR3 is TGTGCCAGCTCCCGGGCGGGACAGAGGAATAACTATGGCTACACCTTC.

This clonotype has ten or more counts. V gene TRBV30 combines with J gene TRBJ1-5; TRBD1 matches 7 bases. Germline CDR1 and CDR2: GTSNPN and SVGIG (reference sequence). V was clipped by 5 bases and J by 2 bases; unmatched bases: 3. CDR3 length: 13 residues. Written as DNA, the CDR3 is TGTGCCTGGGGAGGACAGGGCAATCAGCCCCAGCATTTT. Translating it yields CAWGGQGNQPQHF.